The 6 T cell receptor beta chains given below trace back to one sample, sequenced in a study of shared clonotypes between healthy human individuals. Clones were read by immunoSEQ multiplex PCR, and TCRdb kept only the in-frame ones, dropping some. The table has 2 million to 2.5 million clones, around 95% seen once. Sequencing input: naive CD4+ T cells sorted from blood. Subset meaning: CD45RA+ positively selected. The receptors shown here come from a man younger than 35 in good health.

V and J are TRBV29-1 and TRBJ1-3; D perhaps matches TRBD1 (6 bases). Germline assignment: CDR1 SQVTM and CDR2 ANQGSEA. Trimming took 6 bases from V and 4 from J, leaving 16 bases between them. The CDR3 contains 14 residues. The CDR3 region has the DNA TGCAGCGTATTCTTCAGGGGCAGAGGAAACACCATATATTTT. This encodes CSVFFRGRGNTIYF. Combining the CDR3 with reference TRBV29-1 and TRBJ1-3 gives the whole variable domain SAVISQKPSRDICQRGTSLTIQCQVDSQVTMMFWYRQQPGQSLTLIATANQGSEATYESGFVIDKFPISRPNLTFSTLTVSNMSPEDSSIYLCSVFFRGRGNTIYFGEGSWLTVV.

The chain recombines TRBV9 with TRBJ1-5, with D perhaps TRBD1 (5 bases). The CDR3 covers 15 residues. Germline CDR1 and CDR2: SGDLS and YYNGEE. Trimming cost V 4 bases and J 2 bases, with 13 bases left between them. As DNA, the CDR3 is TGTGCCAGCAGCTTAGGGGTCGGAGGCAATCAGCCCCAGCATTTT. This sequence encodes CASSLGVGGNQPQHF.

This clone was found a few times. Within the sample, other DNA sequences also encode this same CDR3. The CDR3 bases are TGTGCCAGTAGTTCCGGAGAGACCCAGTACTTC. This gives the protein CASSSGETQYF. V usage is TRBV19 and J usage is TRBJ2-5; D is unclear. Trimming pared 5 bases from V and 4 bases from J, leaving 5 bases between. The CDR3 has 11 amino acids. Germline V gene sequence: CDR1 LNHDA, CDR2 SQIVND (reference sequence). The whole variable domain, remainder taken from reference TRBV19 and TRBJ2-5, is DGGITQSPKYLFRKEGQNVTLSCEQNLNHDAMYWYRQDPGQGLRLIYYSQIVNDFQKGDIAEGYSVSREKKESFPLTVTSAQKNPTAFYLCASSSGETQYFGPGTRLLVL.

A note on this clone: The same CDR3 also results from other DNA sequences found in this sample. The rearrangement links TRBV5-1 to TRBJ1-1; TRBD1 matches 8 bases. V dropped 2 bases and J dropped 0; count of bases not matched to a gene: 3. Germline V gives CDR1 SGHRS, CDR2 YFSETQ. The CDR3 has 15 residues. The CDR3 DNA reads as TGCGCCAGCAGCTTAGGGACAGGCATGAACACTGAAGCTTTCTTT. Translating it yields CASSLGTGMNTEAFF.

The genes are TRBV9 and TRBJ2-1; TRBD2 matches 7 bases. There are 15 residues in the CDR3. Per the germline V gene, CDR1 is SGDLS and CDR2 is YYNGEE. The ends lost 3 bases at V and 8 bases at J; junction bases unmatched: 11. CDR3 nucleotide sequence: TGTGCCAGCAGCGAAGGGGCGGGAGAGGGCTATGAGCAGTTCTTC. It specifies CASSEGAGEGYEQFF.

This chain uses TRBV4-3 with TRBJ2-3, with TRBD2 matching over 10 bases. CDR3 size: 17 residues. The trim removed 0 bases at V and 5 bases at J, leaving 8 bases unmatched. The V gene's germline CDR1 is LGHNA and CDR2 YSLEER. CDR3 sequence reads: CASSQDVASGSIDTQYF. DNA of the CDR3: TGCGCCAGCAGCCAAGATGTGGCTAGCGGGAGTATAGATACGCAGTATTTT.